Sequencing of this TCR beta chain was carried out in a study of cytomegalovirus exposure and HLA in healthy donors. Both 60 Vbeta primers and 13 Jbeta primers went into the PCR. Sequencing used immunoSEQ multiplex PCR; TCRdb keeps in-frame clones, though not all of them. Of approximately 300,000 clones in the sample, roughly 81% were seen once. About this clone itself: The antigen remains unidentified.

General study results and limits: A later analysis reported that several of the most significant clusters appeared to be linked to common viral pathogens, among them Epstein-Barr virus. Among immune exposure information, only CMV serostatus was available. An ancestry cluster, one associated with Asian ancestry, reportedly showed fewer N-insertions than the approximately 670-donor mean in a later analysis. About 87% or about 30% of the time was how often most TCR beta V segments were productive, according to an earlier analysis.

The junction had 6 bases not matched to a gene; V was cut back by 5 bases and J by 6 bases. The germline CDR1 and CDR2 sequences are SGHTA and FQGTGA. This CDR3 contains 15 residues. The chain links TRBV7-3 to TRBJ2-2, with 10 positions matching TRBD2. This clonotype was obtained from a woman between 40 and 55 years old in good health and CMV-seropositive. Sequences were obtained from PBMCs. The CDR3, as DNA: TGTGCCAGCAGCCCTCGACTAGCGGGTGCCGGGGAGCTGTTTTTT. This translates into CASSPRLAGAGELFF.